This entry concerns a single T cell receptor beta chain. Patients with chemo-refractory metastatic non-small-cell lung cancer received focal radiation plus CTLA-4 blockade with ipilimumab. Only in-frame clones appear in the TCRdb table, and some are missing; sequencing was by immunoSEQ multiplex PCR. The sample contains tens of thousands of clones, about 76% of which appear only once. This specimen comes from a study of radiotherapy plus CTLA-4 blockade in lung cancer. The sample here was peripheral blood, taken from a patient treated with radiotherapy plus ipilimumab. The receptor comes from a human donor with non-small cell lung cancer whose response to radiotherapy plus ipilimumab could not be evaluated.

CDR3 loop: CASSLGQLRDYTF. DNA for the CDR3: TGTGCCAGCAGTTTGGGGCAGTTGCGGGACTACACCTTC. The chain couples TRBV28 to TRBJ1-2; D might be TRBD1 (5 bases). The CDR3 spans 13 residues. The V end lost 3 bases, the J end lost 10 bases, and 15 bases lay between the germline ends. Germline V gene lookup returns CDR1 MDHEN and CDR2 SYDVKM.